In this sample, the clone carrying this T cell receptor beta chain turned up many times. Its antigen is unknown. The data were obtained in a study of CD8 T cells in ankylosing spondylitis. General observations from the study: Reactive arthritis synovial fluid and blood previously showed some of these motif variants. Matched ankylosing spondylitis synovial fluid reportedly contained a significantly enriched population of disease-linked clones. Blood of patients with ankylosing spondylitis appeared to be characterized by a TCR beta motif of eight or nine highly homologous variants.

V lost 1 base to trimming and J lost 11 bases, with 14 bases between them. This CDR3 comprises 13 residues. Germline V gene data show CDR1 as SGHTA and CDR2 as FQGNSA. TCRdb re-called the 5' RACE reads with MiXCR, one entry per CDR3 protein. Of fewer than 250,000 distinct CDR3 sequences detected, roughly 10% appear once; the ten largest clones hold 2.6%. The chain carries TRBV7-2 and TRBJ1-1, with a tentative D call TRBD1 (5 bases). Sequenced: blood, either unsorted or a sorted T cell fraction (not recorded which). The TCR was taken from a male donor with ankylosing spondylitis or in good health (not recorded which). CDR3 coding DNA: TGTGCCAGCAGCTTAGGGCTGGCCAGGGAGGCTTTCTTT. It translates to CASSLGLAREAFF. Looking up the rest from reference TRBV7-2 and TRBJ1-1 gives the full variable domain: GAGVSQSPSNKVTEKGKDVELRCDPISGHTALYWYRQSLGQGLEFLIYFQGNSAPDKSGLPSDRFSAERTGGSVSTLTIQRTQQEDSAVYLCASSLGLAREAFFGQGTRLTVV.